The subject of this entry is one T cell receptor (beta chain). This entry is derived from a study of blood T cell repertoires in COVID-19. Across the whole study: Both acute and convalescent COVID-19 samples were obtained from the United States, Italy and Spain.

Original processing notes: From reference gene primer amplification, estimates of nucleated cell counts were derived. Data came from immunoSEQ multiplex PCR; TCRdb stores just in-frame clones and leaves some out. Clone size and the V and J calls come from that table; the DNA yielded D and trimming. Of 250,000 or so clones listed, approximately 86% are singletons. Material: peripheral blood. The TCR was taken from a woman in her 30s with acute or convalescent COVID-19.

The CDR3 here is CASSLGGQVNQPQHF. The DNA of the CDR3 is TGTGCCAGCAGTCTAGGGGGACAGGTCAATCAGCCCCAGCATTTT. The chain is built from TRBV27 and TRBJ1-5; 8 bases align to TRBD1. Unmatched junction bases numbered 6, after V lost 5 bases and J lost 3 bases. The CDR3 is 15 amino acids. Germline lookup yields CDR1 MNHEY and CDR2 SMNVEV (reference sequence).